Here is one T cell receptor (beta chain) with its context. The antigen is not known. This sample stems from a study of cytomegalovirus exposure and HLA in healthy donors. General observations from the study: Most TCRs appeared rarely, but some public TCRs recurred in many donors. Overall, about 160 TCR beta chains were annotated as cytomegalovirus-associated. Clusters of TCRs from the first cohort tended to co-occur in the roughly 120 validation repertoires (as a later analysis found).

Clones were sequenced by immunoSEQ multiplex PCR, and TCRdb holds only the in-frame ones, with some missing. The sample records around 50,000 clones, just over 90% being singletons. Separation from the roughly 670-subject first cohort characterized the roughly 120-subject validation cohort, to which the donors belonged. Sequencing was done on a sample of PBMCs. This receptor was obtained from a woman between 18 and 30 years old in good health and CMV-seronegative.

CDR3 in DNA: TGTGCCAGTAGTTCGGGACAGGGGGCCGGGAATGGCTACACCTTC. Translation: CASSSGQGAGNGYTF. The V and J genes are TRBV19 and TRBJ1-2; 12 bases match TRBD1. In germline, CDR1 is LNHDA, CDR2 SQIVND (reference sequence). V lost 5 bases to trimming and J lost 6 bases; unmatched junction nucleotides: 7. This CDR3 is built from 15 residues.